The 3 T cell receptor beta chains below all came from one sample that was sequenced in a study of sequential checkpoint blockade in melanoma. As to treatment: randomized to nivolumab then ipilimumab (arm A) or the reverse (arm B). The table came from immunoSEQ multiplex PCR; TCRdb's copy has only in-frame clones and leaves some out. The sample gives 15,000 to 20,000 clones, roughly 69% of which show up once; 15% to 20% is in the top ten. The material sequenced was CD8+ T cells sorted from blood (inferred from file names), taken from a patient given nivolumab and ipilimumab in sequence. The receptor source for this set is a human donor with melanoma.

The rearrangement joins TRBV27 to TRBJ1-2; TRBD1 matches 7 bases. In germline, CDR1 is MNHEY, CDR2 SMNVEV (reference sequence). J gave up 2 bases and V 4 bases, and 4 bases lay outside the gene matches. This CDR3 has 14 amino acids. CDR3 sequence reads: CASSSDRANYGYTF. As DNA, the CDR3 is TGTGCCAGCAGTTCCGACAGGGCCAACTATGGCTACACCTTC.

In its sample, this clone was seen a few times. This sequence joins TRBV7-6 and TRBJ2-1; D not resolved. CDR1 is SGHVS, CDR2 FNYEAQ, per germline. The CDR3 contains 13 residues. V was clipped by 1 base and J by 6 bases, with 7 bases between them. CDR3 bases: TGTGCCAGCAGCTTAGGAAAGAGCAATGAGCAGTTCTTC. The encoded protein is CASSLGKSNEQFF.

This clone appeared a few times. This rearrangement joins TRBV10-3 to TRBJ2-1; TRBD2 aligns across 7 bases. V dropped 8 bases and J dropped 2; count of bases not matched to a gene: 6. This CDR3 region has 14 residues. Germline V CDR1 and CDR2: ENHRY, SYGVKD. CDR3 DNA: TGTGCCATCGGTCGGGAGGCCCCCTACAATGAGCAGTTCTTC. As protein: CAIGREAPYNEQFF.